The 24 T cell receptor beta chains below come from one sample, sequenced in a study of T cells in Graves' hyperthyroidism and ophthalmopathy. The CDR3 regions of TCR beta were amplified from RNA transcripts. Primed by the HTBI set, a first-round RT-PCR was run on the TCR CDR3. TCRdb redid the calling of the multiplex PCR reads with MiXCR, one entry per CDR3 protein. The sample records over 450,000 distinct CDR3 sequences, around 14% being singletons. Material for sequencing was blood. These receptors were taken from a woman aged 18-29 years with Graves' hyperthyroidism.

This clonotype was picked up many times. The V call is TRBV12-3 or TRBV12-4, the J call TRBJ1-1; TRBD1 matches at 9 bases. V gave up 6 bases and J gave up 6 bases; unmatched junction bases: 8. The CDR3 is 14 residues long. DNA of the CDR3: TGTGCCAGCAGCCGGGACAGGGAAGTGGCTGAAGCTTTCTTT. Translation: CASSRDREVAEAFF.

This clonotype has a count of ten or more. The V call is TRBV10-3, the J call TRBJ2-7; 7 bases align to TRBD1. Losses at the gene ends were 3 bases for V and 5 bases for J; bases not matched to a gene: 10. The length of the CDR3 is 15 residues. CDR1 is ENHRY and CDR2 is SYGVKD in the germline V gene. Here the CDR3 DNA reads TGTGCCATCAGTGAACGAGGAGACAGGGCCCACGAGCAGTACTTC. It encodes CAISERGDRAHEQYF.

This clonotype has only a few counts. The rearrangement joins TRBV4-1 to TRBJ1-2; D is unclear. Germline CDR1 MGHRA, CDR2 YSYEKL. The CDR3 runs 15 residues. V was cut by 6 bases and J by 1 base, with 15 bases left in between. The DNA of the CDR3 is TGCGCCAGCAGAGGTACCCGAGGACGTAACTATGGCTACACCTTC. It specifies CASRGTRGRNYGYTF.

Note on this clonotype: One base away lies a much larger clone, so this may be a sequencing read error. In this CDR3 the conserved last residue, phenylalanine or tryptophan, is missing, so a read error is likely. The rearrangement uses TRBV12-3 or TRBV12-4 and TRBJ2-1; 7 bases line up with TRBD2. V shed 3 bases and J 2 bases; nucleotides not matched to a gene: 7. The CDR3 has 16 amino acids. The CDR3 DNA sequence: TGTGCCAGCAGTTTTTTCCGCGGGGGACCCTACAATGAGCAGTTCTCC. Translated: CASSFFRGGPYNEQFS.

This clonotype appeared many times. The rearrangement links TRBV3-1 to TRBJ2-5; D may be TRBD1 (6 bases). The length of the CDR3 is 14 residues. CDR1 and CDR2 (germline): LGHDT, YNNKEL (reference sequence). Trimming shortened V by 8 bases and J by 4 bases, and 17 bases separated the two germline ends. The CDR3 protein is CASLKAGTLETQYF. The CDR3 region has the DNA TGTGCCAGCCTCAAGGCCGGGACACTAGAGACCCAGTACTTC.

This clonotype came up many times. The chain joins TRBV19 to TRBJ2-5; no definite D call. Germline V gene data show CDR1 as LNHDA and CDR2 as SQIVND (reference sequence). With 1 base removed from V and 2 bases from J, the gap between germline ends came to 8 bases. The CDR3 contains 14 residues. CDR3 DNA sequence: TGTGCCAGTAGTATAGTCCAGCAACAAGAGACCCAGTACTTC. As protein: CASSIVQQQETQYF.

This chain joins TRBV29-1 and TRBJ2-1; 12 bases match TRBD2. This CDR3 is 14 amino acids long. The J segment lost 3 bases and the V segment lost 7 bases, leaving 4 bases of the junction unmatched. Germline V gives CDR1 SQVTM, CDR2 ANQGSEA. DNA of the CDR3: TGCAGCGACTTACTAGCGGGAGGCTACAATGAGCAGTTCTTC. This gives the protein CSDLLAGGYNEQFF.

The table lists this clonotype with many counts. CDR3 bases: TGTGCCAGCAGTGAAGGCGGCAGGAGCTCCTACAATGAGCAGTTCTTC. This sequence encodes CASSEGGRSSYNEQFF. V is TRBV2 and J is TRBJ2-1; D is uncertain. With 1 base removed from V and 0 bases from J, the gap between germline ends came to 10 bases. Germline CDR1 reads SNHLY; CDR2 reads FYNNEI. The CDR3 has 16 residues.

This clonotype was seen many times. The chain employs TRBV2 and TRBJ1-5, with D possibly being TRBD1 (6 bases). The CDR3 contains 18 residues. Germline V gene data show CDR1 as SNHLY and CDR2 as FYNNEI. V lost 2 bases to trimming and J lost 6 bases, with 23 bases between them. CDR3 residues: CASSERGLWTVDFQPQHF. In nucleotides, the CDR3 is TGTGCCAGCAGTGAAAGGGGGTTGTGGACTGTCGATTTTCAGCCCCAGCATTTT.

This chain uses TRBV14 with TRBJ2-7; D call uncertain. Between the trimmed V and J ends, which lost 1 base and 3 bases, there was a span of 13 bases. Germline lookup yields CDR1 SGHDN and CDR2 FVKESK. There are 15 residues in the CDR3. The CDR3 spells CASSQVSVPFYEQYV. CDR3 sequence (DNA): TGTGCCAGCAGCCAAGTAAGCGTCCCGTTCTACGAGCAGTACGTC.

This clonotype was detected many times. The chain employs TRBV30 and TRBJ2-5, with D hard to call. The ends were cut back, 3 bases at V and 5 bases at J, with 13 bases in the middle. CDR3 length: 13 amino acids. The germline V gene has CDR1 GTSNPN and CDR2 SVGIG (reference sequence). The CDR3 DNA reads as TGTGCCTGGAGCCCACGGAGTCGGGAGACCCAGTACTTC. Its translation is CAWSPRSRETQYF.

This clonotype has a handful of counts. The rearrangement uses TRBV19 and TRBJ2-1; 16 bases agree with TRBD2. Germline CDR1 reads LNHDA; CDR2 reads SQIVND (reference sequence). The CDR3 consists of 15 residues. The V gene end was trimmed by 10 bases and the J gene end by 2 bases; junction bases not matched to a gene: 2. CDR3: CAIGTSGRAYNEQFF. The CDR3 DNA sequence: TGTGCCATCGGGACTAGCGGGAGGGCCTACAATGAGCAGTTCTTC.

This clonotype was seen more than once but under ten times. The chain couples TRBV6-5 to TRBJ1-3; the D gene is possibly TRBD1 (5 bases). The CDR3 length is 16 residues. Germline lookup yields CDR1 MNHEY and CDR2 SVGAGI. The V and J ends lost 2 bases and 2 bases respectively, with 13 bases between them. The CDR3 DNA is TGTGCCAGCAGTTACCCGGCAGGGTCGGCTGGAAACACCATATATTTT. It yields the protein CASSYPAGSAGNTIYF.

This clonotype occurred many times. The chain couples TRBV20-1 to TRBJ2-3; 8 bases align to TRBD2. Germline-derived CDR1 and CDR2 are DFQATT and SNEGSKA (reference sequence). V lost 0 bases to trimming and J lost 8 bases; unmatched junction nucleotides: 22. The CDR3 is 19 residues long. The CDR3 DNA sequence: TGCAGTGCTAGAGATGGTAGGGACGCGGGCCCCTCAAGCGGGGGTACGCAGTATTTT. This translates into CSARDGRDAGPSSGGTQYF.

This chain uses TRBV12-3 or TRBV12-4 with TRBJ1-1; D remains unclear. The V gene lost 5 bases and the J gene lost 0 bases, with 7 bases spanning the gap. The CDR3 has 13 residues. CDR3: CASSPEVNTEAFF. The CDR3 bases are TGTGCCAGCAGTCCTGAAGTGAACACTGAAGCTTTCTTT.

The V gene is TRBV20-1, the J gene TRBJ2-7, with a weak D call TRBD2 (5 bases). This CDR3 region has 17 residues. V was cut by 5 bases and J by 6 bases, with 29 bases left in between. The germline gives CDR1 DFQATT, CDR2 SNEGSKA (reference sequence). This CDR3 is CSASSSSLPGSIGEQYF. For the CDR3, the DNA is TGCAGTGCTTCTAGTTCCAGTCTCCCGGGGAGTATAGGCGAGCAGTACTTC.

This clonotype was seen ten or more times. CDR3 sequence reads: CASRDPGRHYEQYF. In DNA form, the CDR3 reads TGTGCCAGCAGGGACCCGGGGAGACACTACGAGCAGTACTTC. The V and J genes are TRBV6-1 and TRBJ2-7, with a possible D match to TRBD2 (5 bases). V lost 6 bases and J lost 3, with 15 bases in between. The CDR3 spans 14 residues. Germline assignment: CDR1 MNHNS and CDR2 SASEGT.

This clonotype was detected ten times or more. V is TRBV30 and J is TRBJ2-4, with 10 bases aligning to TRBD1. Trimming cost V 3 bases and J 8 bases; bases outside gene matches: 1. CDR1 GTSNPN and CDR2 SVGIG come from the germline V gene (reference sequence). The length of the CDR3 is 12 residues. CDR3 protein: CAWRTGGYIQYF. CDR3 DNA: TGTGCCTGGAGGACAGGGGGCTACATTCAGTACTTC.

This clonotype was seen more than once but under ten times. The rearrangement joins TRBV7-2 to TRBJ2-1; 8 positions match TRBD2. The CDR3 spans 15 residues. CDR1 and CDR2 (germline): SGHTA, FQGNSA. V was clipped by 6 bases and J by 3 bases; unmatched bases: 7. CDR3 amino acids: CASSPPGLDYNEQFF. For the CDR3, the DNA is TGTGCCAGCAGTCCGCCGGGACTAGACTACAATGAGCAGTTCTTC.

The V gene is TRBV2, the J gene TRBJ1-2; TRBD1 agrees at 9 bases. J lost 1 base, V lost 3 bases, and 0 bases had no gene match. The CDR3 is 14 residues long. CDR1 is SNHLY and CDR2 is FYNNEI in the germline V gene. The CDR3 coding sequence is TGTGCCAGCAGTGAGGACAGGGGTAACTATGGCTACACCTTC. Translation: CASSEDRGNYGYTF.

This rearrangement joins TRBV28 to TRBJ2-4, with TRBD1 identical over 7 bases. In germline, CDR1 is MDHEN, CDR2 SYDVKM. The CDR3 consists of 15 residues. V lost 5 bases and J lost 4; bases outside the gene matches: 8. Here the CDR3 DNA reads TGTGCCAGCAGTGTACCGGGACAGCGTAAAAACATTCAGTACTTC. Translating it yields CASSVPGQRKNIQYF.

The CDR3 reads CAISGSSPTTTGNTEAFF. In DNA form, the CDR3 reads TGTGCCATCAGTGGATCATCTCCGACAACGACAGGGAACACTGAAGCTTTCTTT. This chain connects TRBV10-3 to TRBJ1-1, with D possibly TRBD1 on 6 matching bases. Germline CDR1 is ENHRY and CDR2 is SYGVKD. V gave up 4 bases and J gave up 1 base, with 22 bases separating them. The CDR3 runs to 18 residues.

This clonotype was found a few times. The V and J genes are TRBV9 and TRBJ2-7; D may correspond to TRBD1 or TRBD2 (6 bases each). In germline, CDR1 is SGDLS, CDR2 YYNGEE. The CDR3 covers 13 residues. V dropped 4 bases and J dropped 5 bases, with 13 bases sitting between them. CDR3 bases: TGTGCCAGCAGCCTTGAGGGGGGTAACGAGCAGTACTTC. Its translation is CASSLEGGNEQYF.

This chain links TRBV9 with TRBJ2-1; 16 nucleotides align to TRBD2. With V trimmed by 3 bases and J by 6 bases, 9 bases remained unmatched. CDR1 is SGDLS and CDR2 is YYNGEE in the germline V gene. The CDR3 loop spans 18 amino acids. CDR3 sequence: CASSAVSGTSGRVNEQFF. The CDR3, as DNA: TGTGCCAGCAGCGCCGTCTCCGGGACTAGCGGGAGGGTCAATGAGCAGTTCTTC. Looking up the rest from reference TRBV9 and TRBJ2-1 gives the full variable domain: DSGVTQTPKHLITATGQRVTLRCSPRSGDLSVYWYQQSLDQGLQFLIQYYNGEERAKGNILERFSAQQFPDLHSELNLSSLELGDSALYFCASSAVSGTSGRVNEQFFGPGTRLTVL.